One sample yielded the 3 T cell receptor beta chains listed below, sequenced in a study of T cell repertoires in cytomegalovirus infection. Via MiXCR, TCRdb re-called the reads, giving one row per CDR3 protein. The repertoire has over 250,000 distinct CDR3 sequences, 22% of them found once; the top ten carry around 20%. Antigens of these TCRs are unknown. This specimen was cultured PBMCs, taken from culture after CMV antigen stimulation. The source is a human donor in good health (CMV status not recorded). Some clones in this sample may be carry-over from other donors' samples.

This clonotype has only a few counts. This chain connects TRBV19 to TRBJ2-5; D is undetermined. The CDR3 totals 15 residues. V shed 10 bases and J shed 0 bases, with 18 bases lying between them. Germline CDR1 is LNHDA and CDR2 is SQIVND (reference sequence). CDR3 residues: CAKPPGCGYQETQYF. In nucleotides, the CDR3 is TGTGCCAAACCCCCTGGCTGCGGTTACCAAGAGACCCAGTACTTC.

This clonotype appeared many times. The CDR3 region is CASSRRDNRALNEQFF. The CDR3, as DNA: TGTGCCAGCAGCAGACGGGACAACAGGGCCCTCAATGAGCAGTTCTTC. The V call is TRBV7-2, the J call TRBJ2-1; possible D gene TRBD1, 6 bases. Deletions cut 5 bases from V and 6 bases from J, with 20 bases between. The CDR3 extends over 16 amino acids. Germline CDR1 is SGHTA and CDR2 is FQGNSA.

The chain has TRBV27 and TRBJ1-6, with no clear D. The CDR3 is made up of 14 amino acids. Germline CDR1 MNHEY, CDR2 SMNVEV (reference sequence). Trimming removed 0 bases from V and 6 bases from J, with 6 bases in between. CDR3 nucleotides: TGTGCCAGCAGTTTATCGATGGCTAATTCACCCCTCCACTTT. Translating it yields CASSLSMANSPLHF.